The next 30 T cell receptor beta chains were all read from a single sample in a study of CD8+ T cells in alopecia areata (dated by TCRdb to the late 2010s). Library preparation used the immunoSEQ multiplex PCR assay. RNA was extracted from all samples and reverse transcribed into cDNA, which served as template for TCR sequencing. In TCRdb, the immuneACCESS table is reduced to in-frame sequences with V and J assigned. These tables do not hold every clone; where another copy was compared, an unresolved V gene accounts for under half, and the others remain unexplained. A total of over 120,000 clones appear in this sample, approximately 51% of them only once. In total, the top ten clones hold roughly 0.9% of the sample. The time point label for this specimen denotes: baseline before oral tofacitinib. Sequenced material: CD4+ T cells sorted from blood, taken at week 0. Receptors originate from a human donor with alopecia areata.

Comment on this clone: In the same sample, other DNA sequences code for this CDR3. CDR3 sequence: CASSPGETQYF. CDR3 nucleotides: TGTGCCAGTAGTCCCGGGGAGACCCAGTACTTC. V and J are TRBV19 and TRBJ2-5; no firm D call. The V end was cut by 5 bases, the J end by 5 bases, with 6 bases between. This CDR3 contains 11 residues. CDR1 LNHDA and CDR2 SQIVND come from the germline V gene (reference sequence).

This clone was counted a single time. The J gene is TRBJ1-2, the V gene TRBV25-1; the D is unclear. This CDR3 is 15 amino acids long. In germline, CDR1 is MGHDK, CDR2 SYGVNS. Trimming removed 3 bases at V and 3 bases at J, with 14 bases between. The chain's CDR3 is CASSDLADGDYGYTF. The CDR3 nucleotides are TGTGCCAGCAGTGATTTAGCGGACGGTGACTATGGCTACACCTTC.

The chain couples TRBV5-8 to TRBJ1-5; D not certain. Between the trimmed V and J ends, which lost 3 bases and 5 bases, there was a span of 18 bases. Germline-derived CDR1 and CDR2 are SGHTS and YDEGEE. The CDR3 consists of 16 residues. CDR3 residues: CASSYSSGQNYQPQHF. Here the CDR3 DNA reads TGTGCCAGCAGCTATAGCAGCGGCCAGAACTATCAGCCCCAGCATTTT.

CDR3: CASSTEDRGSYNEQFF. The CDR3 DNA follows: TGTGCCAGCAGCACCGAGGACAGGGGCTCCTACAATGAGCAGTTCTTC. The chain couples TRBV9 to TRBJ2-1, with TRBD1 matching 9 bases. In germline, CDR1 is SGDLS, CDR2 YYNGEE. V shed 4 bases, J shed 0 bases, and the junction held 5 bases outside the gene matches. This CDR3 has 16 amino acids.

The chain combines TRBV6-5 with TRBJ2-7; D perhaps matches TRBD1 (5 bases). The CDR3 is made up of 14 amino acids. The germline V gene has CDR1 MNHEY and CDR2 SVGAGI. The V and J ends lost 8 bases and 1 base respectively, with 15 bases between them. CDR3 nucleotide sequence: TGTGCCAGCGGGAACGTTCAGGGTTCCTACGAGCAGTACTTC. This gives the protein CASGNVQGSYEQYF.

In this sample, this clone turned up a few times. The CDR3 sequence is CACHTPPLEQFF. CDR3 sequence (DNA): TGTGCCTGCCACACCCCCCCGCTTGAGCAGTTCTTC. The gene calls are TRBV30 and TRBJ2-1; no clear D. V was pared by 6 bases and J by 9 bases, with 15 bases between. In germline, CDR1 is GTSNPN, CDR2 SVGIG (reference sequence). This CDR3 contains 12 residues.

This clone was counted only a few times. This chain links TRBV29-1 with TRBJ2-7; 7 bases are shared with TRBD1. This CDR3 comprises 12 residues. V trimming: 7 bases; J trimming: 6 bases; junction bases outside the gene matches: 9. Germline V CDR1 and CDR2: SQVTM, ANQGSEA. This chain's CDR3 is CSAGAAGGEQYF. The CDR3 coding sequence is TGCAGCGCCGGCGCCGCAGGGGGCGAGCAGTACTTC.

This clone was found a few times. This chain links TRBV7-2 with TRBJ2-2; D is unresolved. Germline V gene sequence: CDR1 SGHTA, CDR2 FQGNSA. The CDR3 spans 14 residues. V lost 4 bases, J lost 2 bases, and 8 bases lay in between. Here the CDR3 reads CASSWQRNTGELFF. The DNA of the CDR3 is TGTGCCAGCAGCTGGCAGCGAAACACCGGGGAGCTGTTTTTT.

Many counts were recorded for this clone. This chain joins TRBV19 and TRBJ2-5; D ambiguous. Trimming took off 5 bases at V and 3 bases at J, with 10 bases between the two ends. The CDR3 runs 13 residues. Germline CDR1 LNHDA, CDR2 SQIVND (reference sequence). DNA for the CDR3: TGTGCCAGTAGTCGTCCGGGCGAAGAGACCCAGTACTTC. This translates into CASSRPGEETQYF.

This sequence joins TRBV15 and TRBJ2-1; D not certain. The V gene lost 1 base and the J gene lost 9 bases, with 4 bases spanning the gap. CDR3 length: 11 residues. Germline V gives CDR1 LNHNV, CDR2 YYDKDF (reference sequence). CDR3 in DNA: TGTGCCACCAGCAGAGGCCCTGAGCAGTTCTTC. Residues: CATSRGPEQFF.

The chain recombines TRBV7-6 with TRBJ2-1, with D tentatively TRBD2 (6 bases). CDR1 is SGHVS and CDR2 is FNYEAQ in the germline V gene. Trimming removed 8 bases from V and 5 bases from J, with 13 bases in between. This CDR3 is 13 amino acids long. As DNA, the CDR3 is TGTGCCAGCGGTCGGGAGTTCAACAATGAGCAGTTCTTC. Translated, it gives CASGREFNNEQFF.

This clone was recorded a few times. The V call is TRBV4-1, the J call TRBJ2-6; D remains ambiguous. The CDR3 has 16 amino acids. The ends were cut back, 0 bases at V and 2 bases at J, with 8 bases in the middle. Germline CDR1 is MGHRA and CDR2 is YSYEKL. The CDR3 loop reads CASSQDGAAGANVLTF. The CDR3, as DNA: TGCGCCAGCAGCCAAGATGGAGCAGCTGGGGCCAACGTCCTGACTTTC.

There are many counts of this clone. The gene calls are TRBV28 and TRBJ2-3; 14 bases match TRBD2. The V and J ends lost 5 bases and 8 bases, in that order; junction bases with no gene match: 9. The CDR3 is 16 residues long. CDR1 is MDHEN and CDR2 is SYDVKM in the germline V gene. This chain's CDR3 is CASSLRLAGGPGTQYF. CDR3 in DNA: TGTGCCAGCAGTCTCCGACTAGCGGGAGGGCCGGGTACGCAGTATTTT.

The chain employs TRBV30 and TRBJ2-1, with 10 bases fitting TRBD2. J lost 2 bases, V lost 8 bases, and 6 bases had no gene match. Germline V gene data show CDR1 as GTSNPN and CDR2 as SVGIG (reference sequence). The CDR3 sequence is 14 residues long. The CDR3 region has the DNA TGTGCCGGAACTAGCGGGGTTGCCTACAATGAGCAGTTCTTC. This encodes CAGTSGVAYNEQFF.

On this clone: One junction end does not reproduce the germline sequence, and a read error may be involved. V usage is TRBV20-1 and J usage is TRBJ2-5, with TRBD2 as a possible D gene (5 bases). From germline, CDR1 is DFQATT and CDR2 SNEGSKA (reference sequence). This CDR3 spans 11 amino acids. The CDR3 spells CVANWRETQYF. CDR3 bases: TGTGTAGCCAACTGGAGGGAGACCCAGTACTTC.

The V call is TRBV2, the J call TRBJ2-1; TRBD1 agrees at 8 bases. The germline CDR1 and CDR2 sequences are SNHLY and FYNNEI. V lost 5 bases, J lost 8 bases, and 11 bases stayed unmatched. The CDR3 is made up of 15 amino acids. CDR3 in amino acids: CASSRGQGAYDEQFF. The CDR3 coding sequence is TGTGCCAGCAGTAGGGGGCAGGGGGCTTACGATGAGCAGTTCTTC.

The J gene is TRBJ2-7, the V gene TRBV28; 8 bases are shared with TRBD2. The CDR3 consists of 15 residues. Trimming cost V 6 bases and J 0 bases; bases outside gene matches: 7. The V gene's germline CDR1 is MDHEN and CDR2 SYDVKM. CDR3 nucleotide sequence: TGTGCCAGCAGGCTAAGACTAGCGAACTCCTACGAGCAGTACTTC. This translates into CASRLRLANSYEQYF.

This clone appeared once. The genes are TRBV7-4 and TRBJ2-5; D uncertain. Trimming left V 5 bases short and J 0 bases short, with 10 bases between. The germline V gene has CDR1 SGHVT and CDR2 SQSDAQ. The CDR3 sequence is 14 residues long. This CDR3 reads CASSHGPHQETQYF. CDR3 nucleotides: TGTGCCAGCAGCCATGGACCCCACCAAGAGACCCAGTACTTC.

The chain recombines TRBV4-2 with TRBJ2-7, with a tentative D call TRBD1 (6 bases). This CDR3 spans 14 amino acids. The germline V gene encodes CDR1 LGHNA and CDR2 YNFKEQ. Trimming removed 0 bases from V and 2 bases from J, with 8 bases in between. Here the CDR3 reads CASSQEDRAYEQYF. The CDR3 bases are TGTGCCAGCAGCCAAGAGGACAGAGCCTACGAGCAGTACTTC.

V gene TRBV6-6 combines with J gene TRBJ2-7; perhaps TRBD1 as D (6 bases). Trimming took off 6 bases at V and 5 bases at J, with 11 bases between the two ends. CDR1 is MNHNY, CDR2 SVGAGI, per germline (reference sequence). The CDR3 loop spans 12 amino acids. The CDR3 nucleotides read TGTGCCAGCAGGGACAGAGGGGACGAGCAGTACTTC. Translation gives CASRDRGDEQYF.

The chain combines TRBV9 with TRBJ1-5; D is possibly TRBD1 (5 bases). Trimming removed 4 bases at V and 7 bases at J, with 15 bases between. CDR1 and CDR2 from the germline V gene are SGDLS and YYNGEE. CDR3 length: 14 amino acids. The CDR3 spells CASSPRGEGQPQHF. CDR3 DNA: TGTGCCAGCAGCCCACGAGGGGAGGGACAGCCCCAGCATTTT.

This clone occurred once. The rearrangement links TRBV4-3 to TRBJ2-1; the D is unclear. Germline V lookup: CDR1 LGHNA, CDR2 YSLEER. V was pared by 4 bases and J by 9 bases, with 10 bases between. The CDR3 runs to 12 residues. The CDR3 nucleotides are TGCGCCAGCAGCCTCTACACCGGTGAGCAGTTCTTC. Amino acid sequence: CASSLYTGEQFF.

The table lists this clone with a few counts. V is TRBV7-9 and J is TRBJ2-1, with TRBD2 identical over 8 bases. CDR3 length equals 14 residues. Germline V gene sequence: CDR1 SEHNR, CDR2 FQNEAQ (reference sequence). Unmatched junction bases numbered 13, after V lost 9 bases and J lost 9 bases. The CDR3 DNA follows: TGTGCCAGTCAGGGAGCGGGAGTCCAGGGTGAGCAGTTCTTC. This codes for CASQGAGVQGEQFF. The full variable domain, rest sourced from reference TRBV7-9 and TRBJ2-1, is DTGVSQNPRHKITKRGQNVTFRCDPISEHNRLYWYRQTLGQGPEFLTYFQNEAQLEKSRLLSDRFSAERPKGSFSTLEIQRTEQGDSAMYLCASQGAGVQGEQFFGPGTRLTVL.

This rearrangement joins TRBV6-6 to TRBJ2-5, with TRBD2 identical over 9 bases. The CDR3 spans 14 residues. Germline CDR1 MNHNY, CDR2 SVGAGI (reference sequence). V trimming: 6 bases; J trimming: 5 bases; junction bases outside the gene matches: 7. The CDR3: CASRGLAGEETQYF. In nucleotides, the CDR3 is TGTGCCAGCAGGGGGTTAGCGGGAGAGGAGACCCAGTACTTC.

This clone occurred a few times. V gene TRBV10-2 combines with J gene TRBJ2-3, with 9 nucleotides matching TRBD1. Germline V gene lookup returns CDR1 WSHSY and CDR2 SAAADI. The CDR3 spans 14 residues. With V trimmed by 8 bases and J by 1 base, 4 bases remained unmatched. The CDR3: CASARTGGTDTQYF. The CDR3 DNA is TGCGCCAGCGCCCGGACAGGGGGCACAGATACGCAGTATTTT.

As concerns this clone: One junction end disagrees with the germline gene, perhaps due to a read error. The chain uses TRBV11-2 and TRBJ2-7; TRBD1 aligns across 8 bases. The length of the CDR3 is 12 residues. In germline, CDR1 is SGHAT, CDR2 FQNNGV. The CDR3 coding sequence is TGTGCCAGCAGCTTAACCGGACAGGGTGGGATCTTC. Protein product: CASSLTGQGGIF.

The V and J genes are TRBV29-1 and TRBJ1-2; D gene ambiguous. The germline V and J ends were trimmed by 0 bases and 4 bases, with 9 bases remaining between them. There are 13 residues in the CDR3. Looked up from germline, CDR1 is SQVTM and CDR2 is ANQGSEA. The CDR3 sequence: CSVEEGAIYGYTF. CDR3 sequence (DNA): TGCAGCGTTGAAGAGGGCGCGATCTATGGCTACACCTTC. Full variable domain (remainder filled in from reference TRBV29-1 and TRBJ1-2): SAVISQKPSRDICQRGTSLTIQCQVDSQVTMMFWYRQQPGQSLTLIATANQGSEATYESGFVIDKFPISRPNLTFSTLTVSNMSPEDSSIYLCSVEEGAIYGYTFGSGTRLTVV.

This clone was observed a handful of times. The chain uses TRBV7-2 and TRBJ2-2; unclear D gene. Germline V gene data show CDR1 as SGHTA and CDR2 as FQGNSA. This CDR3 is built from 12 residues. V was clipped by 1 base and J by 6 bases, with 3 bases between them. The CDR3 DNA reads TGTGCCAGCAGCTTAGGTGCCGGGGAGCTGTTTTTT. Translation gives CASSLGAGELFF. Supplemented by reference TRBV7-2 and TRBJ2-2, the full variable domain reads GAGVSQSPSNKVTEKGKDVELRCDPISGHTALYWYRQSLGQGLEFLIYFQGNSAPDKSGLPSDRFSAERTGGSVSTLTIQRTQQEDSAVYLCASSLGAGELFFGEGSRLTVL.

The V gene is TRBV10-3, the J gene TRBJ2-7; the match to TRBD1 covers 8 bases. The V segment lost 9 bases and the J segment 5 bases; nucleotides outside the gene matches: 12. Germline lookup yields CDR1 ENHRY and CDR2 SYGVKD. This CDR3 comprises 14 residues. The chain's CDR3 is CAISPGQGQNEQYF. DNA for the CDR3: TGTGCCATTAGTCCCGGACAGGGACAAAACGAGCAGTACTTC.

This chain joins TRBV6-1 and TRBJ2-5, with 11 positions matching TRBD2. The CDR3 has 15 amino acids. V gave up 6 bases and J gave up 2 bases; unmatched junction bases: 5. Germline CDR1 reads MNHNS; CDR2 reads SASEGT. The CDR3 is CASSERLAGQETQYF. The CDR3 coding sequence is TGTGCCAGCAGCGAAAGACTAGCGGGACAAGAGACCCAGTACTTC.